This T cell receptor (beta chain) was recorded in a study of cytomegalovirus exposure and HLA in healthy donors. General study findings and limits: Earlier analysis found most TCR beta V segments productive about 87% or about 30% of the time. No immune exposure information besides CMV serostatus was available. When analyzed later, the rates of TCR association showed variation by HLA locus, with DRB1 the most and HLA-C the fewest. It is likely that the observed cluster of highly shared sequence variants was a sequencing artifact.

Germline V gives CDR1 SGHTA, CDR2 FQGTGA. The V gene end was trimmed by 3 bases and the J gene end by 1 base; junction bases not matched to a gene: 4. The CDR3 length is 15 residues. About this clone itself: Antigen specificity is unknown.

Researchers ran the PCR with 60 Vbeta and 13 Jbeta primers. TCRdb's table, derived via immunoSEQ multiplex PCR, lists solely in-frame clones and lacks some. The sample shows about 35,000 clones, 75% to 85% of them seen only once. Sequenced sample: PBMCs. V is TRBV7-3 and J is TRBJ2-5; 8 bases map to TRBD2. This receptor was taken from a woman aged 18-35 years in good health and CMV-seronegative. The CDR3, as DNA: TGTGCCAGCAGCTTCACTAGCGGCCTCCAAGAGACCCAGTACTTC. Translating it yields CASSFTSGLQETQYF.